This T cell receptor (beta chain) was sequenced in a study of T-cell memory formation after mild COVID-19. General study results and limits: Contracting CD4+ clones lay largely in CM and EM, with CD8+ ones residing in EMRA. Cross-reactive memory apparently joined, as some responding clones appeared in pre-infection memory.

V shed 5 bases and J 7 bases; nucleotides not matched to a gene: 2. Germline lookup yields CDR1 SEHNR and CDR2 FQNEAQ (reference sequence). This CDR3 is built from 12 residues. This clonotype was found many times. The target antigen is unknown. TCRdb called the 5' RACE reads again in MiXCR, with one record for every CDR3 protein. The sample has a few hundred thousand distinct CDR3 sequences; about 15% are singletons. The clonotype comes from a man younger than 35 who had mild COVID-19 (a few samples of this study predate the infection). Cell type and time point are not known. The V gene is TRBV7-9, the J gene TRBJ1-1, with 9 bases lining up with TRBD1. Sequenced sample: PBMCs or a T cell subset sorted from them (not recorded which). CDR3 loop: CASSGGQGEAFF. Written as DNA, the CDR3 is TGTGCCAGCAGCGGGGGACAGGGTGAAGCTTTCTTT.